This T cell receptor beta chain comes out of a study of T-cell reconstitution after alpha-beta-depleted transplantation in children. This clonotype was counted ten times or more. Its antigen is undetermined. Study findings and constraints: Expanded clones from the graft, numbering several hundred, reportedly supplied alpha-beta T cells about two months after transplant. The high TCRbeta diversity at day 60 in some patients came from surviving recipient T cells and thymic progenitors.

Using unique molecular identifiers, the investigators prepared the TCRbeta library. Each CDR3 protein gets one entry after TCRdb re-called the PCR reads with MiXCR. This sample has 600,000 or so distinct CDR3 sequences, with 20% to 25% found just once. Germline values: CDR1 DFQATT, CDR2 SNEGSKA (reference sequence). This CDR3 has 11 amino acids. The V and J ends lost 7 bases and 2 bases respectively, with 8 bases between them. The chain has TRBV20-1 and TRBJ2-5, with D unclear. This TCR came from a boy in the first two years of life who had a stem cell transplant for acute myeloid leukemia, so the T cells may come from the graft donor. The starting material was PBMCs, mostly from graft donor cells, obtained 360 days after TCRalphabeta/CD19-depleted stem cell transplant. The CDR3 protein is CSGLVQETQYF. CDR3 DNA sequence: TGCAGTGGATTAGTTCAAGAGACCCAGTACTTC.